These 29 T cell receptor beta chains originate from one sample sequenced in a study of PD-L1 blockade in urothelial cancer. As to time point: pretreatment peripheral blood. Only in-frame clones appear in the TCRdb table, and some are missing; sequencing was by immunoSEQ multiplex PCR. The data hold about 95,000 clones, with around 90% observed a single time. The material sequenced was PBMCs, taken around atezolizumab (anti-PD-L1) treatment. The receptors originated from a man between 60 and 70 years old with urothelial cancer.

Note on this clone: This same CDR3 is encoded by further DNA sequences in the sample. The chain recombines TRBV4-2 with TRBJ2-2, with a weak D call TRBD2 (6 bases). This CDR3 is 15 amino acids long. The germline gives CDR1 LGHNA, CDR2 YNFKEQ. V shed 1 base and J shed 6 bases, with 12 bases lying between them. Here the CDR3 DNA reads TGTGCCAGCAGCCAAGCGGGAGACAAGGCCGGGGAGCTGTTTTTT. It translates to CASSQAGDKAGELFF.

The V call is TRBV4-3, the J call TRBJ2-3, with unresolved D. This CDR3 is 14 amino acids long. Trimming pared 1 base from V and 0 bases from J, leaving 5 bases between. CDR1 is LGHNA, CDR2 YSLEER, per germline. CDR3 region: CASSQGTSTDTQYF. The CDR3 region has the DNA TGCGCCAGCAGCCAAGGCACAAGCACAGATACGCAGTATTTT.

The CDR3 loop reads CASTTTGAQGGYTF. CDR3 nucleotides: TGTGCCAGCACCACGACAGGAGCTCAAGGCGGCTACACCTTC. The rearrangement joins TRBV2 to TRBJ1-2; tentatively, D is TRBD1 (6 bases). Trimming pared 7 bases from V and 8 bases from J, leaving 20 bases between. The length of the CDR3 is 14 residues. Germline CDR1 reads SNHLY; CDR2 reads FYNNEI.

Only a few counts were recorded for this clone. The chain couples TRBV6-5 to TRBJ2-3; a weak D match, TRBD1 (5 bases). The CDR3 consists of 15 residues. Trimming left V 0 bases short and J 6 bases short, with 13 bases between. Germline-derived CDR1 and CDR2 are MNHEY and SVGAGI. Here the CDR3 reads CASSYSIQVQDTQYF. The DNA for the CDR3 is TGTGCCAGCAGTTACTCGATACAGGTCCAGGATACGCAGTATTTT.

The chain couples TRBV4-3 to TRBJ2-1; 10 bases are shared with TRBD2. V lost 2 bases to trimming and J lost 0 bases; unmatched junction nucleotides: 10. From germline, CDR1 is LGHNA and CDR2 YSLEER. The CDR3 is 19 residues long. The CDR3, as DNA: TGCGCCAGCAGCCAATCGTCGCTAGCGGGAGTGCTCTCCTACAATGAGCAGTTCTTC. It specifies CASSQSSLAGVLSYNEQFF.

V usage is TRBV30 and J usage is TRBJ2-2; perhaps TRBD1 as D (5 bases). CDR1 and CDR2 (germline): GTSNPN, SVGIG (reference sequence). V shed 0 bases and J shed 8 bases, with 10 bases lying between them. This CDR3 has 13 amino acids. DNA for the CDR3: TGTGCCTGGAGTGTCCGGCCAGGGGGGGAGCTGTTTTTT. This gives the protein CAWSVRPGGELFF.

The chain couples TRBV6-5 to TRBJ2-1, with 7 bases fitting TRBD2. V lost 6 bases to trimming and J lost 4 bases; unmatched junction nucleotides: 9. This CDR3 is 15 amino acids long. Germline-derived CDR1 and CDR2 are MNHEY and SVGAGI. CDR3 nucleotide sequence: TGTGCCAGCAGCCCCCTCGCGGGAGCTTACAATGAGCAGTTCTTC. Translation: CASSPLAGAYNEQFF.

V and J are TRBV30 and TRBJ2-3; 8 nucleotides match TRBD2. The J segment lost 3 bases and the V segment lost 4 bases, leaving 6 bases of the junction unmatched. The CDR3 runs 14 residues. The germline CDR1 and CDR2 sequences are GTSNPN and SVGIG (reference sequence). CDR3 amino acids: CAWTRSGGTDTQYF. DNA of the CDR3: TGTGCCTGGACGAGAAGCGGGGGAACAGATACGCAGTATTTT.

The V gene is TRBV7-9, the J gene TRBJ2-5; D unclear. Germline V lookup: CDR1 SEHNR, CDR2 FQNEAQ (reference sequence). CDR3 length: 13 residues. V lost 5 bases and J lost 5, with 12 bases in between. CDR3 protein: CASSRPEVETQYF. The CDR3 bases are TGTGCCAGCAGCAGACCCGAGGTGGAGACCCAGTACTTC.

The DNA for the CDR3 is TGTGCCAGCAGCTCCGCCCAGACCGAGGGGACCCAGTACTTC. Protein sequence: CASSSAQTEGTQYF. V gene TRBV5-6 combines with J gene TRBJ2-5; weak D call: TRBD2 (5 bases). CDR1 and CDR2 (germline): SGHDT, YYEEEE. CDR3 length equals 14 residues. V was shortened by 3 bases and J by 7 bases, with 16 bases between the two germline ends.

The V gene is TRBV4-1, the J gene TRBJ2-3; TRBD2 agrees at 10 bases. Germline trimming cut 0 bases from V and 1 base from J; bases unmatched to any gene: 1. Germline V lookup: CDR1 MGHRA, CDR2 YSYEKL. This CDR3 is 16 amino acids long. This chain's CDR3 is CASSQDGTSGTDTQYF. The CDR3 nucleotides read TGCGCCAGCAGCCAAGACGGGACTAGCGGCACAGATACGCAGTATTTT.

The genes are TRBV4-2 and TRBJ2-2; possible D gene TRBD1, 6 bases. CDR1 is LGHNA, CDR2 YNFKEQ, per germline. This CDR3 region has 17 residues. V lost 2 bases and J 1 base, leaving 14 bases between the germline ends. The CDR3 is CASSQPGQSGNTGELFF. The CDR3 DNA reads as TGTGCCAGCAGCCAACCTGGACAGTCCGGGAACACCGGGGAGCTGTTTTTT.

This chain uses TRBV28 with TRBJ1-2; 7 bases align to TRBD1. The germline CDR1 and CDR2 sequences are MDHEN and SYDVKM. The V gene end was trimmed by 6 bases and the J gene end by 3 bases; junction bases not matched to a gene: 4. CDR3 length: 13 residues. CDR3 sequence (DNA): TGTGCCAGCAGGGGGACAGTGGACTATGGCTACACCTTC. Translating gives CASRGTVDYGYTF.

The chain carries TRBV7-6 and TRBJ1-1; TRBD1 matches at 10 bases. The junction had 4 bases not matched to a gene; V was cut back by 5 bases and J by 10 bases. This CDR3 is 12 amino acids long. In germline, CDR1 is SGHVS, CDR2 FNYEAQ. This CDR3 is CASSPGQGGAFF. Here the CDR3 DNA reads TGTGCCAGCAGCCCAGGACAGGGGGGAGCTTTCTTT.

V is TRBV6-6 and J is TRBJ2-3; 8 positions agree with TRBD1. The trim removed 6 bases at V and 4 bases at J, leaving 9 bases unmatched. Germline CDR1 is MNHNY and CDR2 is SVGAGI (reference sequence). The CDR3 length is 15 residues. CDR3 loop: CASSPGQGHPDTQYF. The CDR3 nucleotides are TGTGCCAGCAGCCCCGGACAGGGACATCCAGATACGCAGTATTTT.

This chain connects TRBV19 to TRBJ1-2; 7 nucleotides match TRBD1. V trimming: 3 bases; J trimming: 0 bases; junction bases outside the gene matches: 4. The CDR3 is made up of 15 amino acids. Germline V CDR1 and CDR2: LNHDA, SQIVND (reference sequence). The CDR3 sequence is CASSIRTGANYGYTF. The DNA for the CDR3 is TGTGCCAGTAGTATCCGGACAGGAGCTAACTATGGCTACACCTTC.

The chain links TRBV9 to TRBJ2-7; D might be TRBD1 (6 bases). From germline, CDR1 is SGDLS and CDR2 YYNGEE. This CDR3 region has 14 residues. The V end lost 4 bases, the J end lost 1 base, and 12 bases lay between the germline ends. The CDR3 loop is CASSPRGGSYEQYF. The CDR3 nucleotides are TGTGCCAGCAGCCCCAGGGGCGGATCCTACGAGCAGTACTTC.

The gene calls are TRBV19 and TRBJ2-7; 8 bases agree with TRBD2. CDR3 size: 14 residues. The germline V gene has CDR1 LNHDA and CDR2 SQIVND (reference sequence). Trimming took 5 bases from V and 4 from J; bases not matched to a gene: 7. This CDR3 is CASSVLSGGYEQYF. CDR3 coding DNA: TGTGCCAGTAGTGTCCTCAGCGGGGGTTACGAGCAGTACTTC. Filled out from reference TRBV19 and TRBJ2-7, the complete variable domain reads DGGITQSPKYLFRKEGQNVTLSCEQNLNHDAMYWYRQDPGQGLRLIYYSQIVNDFQKGDIAEGYSVSREKKESFPLTVTSAQKNPTAFYLCASSVLSGGYEQYFGPGTRLTVT.

In DNA form, the CDR3 reads TGTGCCAGCAGCTTATCTGAGCTGTTGACAGGGAATGAAAAACTGTTTTTT. Residues: CASSLSELLTGNEKLFF. V gene TRBV7-9 combines with J gene TRBJ1-4; 7 bases map to TRBD1. J lost 5 bases, V lost 2 bases, and 11 bases had no gene match. Germline CDR1 and CDR2: SEHNR and FQNEAQ (reference sequence). There are 17 residues in the CDR3. Combining the CDR3 with reference TRBV7-9 and TRBJ1-4 gives the whole variable domain DTGVSQNPRHKITKRGQNVTFRCDPISEHNRLYWYRQTLGQGPEFLTYFQNEAQLEKSRLLSDRFSAERPKGSFSTLEIQRTEQGDSAMYLCASSLSELLTGNEKLFFGSGTQLSVL.

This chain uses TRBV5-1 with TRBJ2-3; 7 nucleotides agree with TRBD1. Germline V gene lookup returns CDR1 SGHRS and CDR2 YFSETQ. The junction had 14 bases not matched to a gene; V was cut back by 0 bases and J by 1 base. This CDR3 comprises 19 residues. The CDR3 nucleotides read TGCGCCAGCAGCTTGGGGGGGACAGCCTTTCTAGCCGGCACAGATACGCAGTATTTT. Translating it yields CASSLGGTAFLAGTDTQYF.

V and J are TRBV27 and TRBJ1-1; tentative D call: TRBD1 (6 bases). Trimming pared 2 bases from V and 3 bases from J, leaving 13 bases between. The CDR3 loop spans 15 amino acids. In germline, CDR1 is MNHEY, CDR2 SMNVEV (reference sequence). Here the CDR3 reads CASSLKSQGYTEAFF. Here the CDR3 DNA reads TGTGCCAGCAGTTTAAAGTCCCAGGGGTACACTGAAGCTTTCTTT.

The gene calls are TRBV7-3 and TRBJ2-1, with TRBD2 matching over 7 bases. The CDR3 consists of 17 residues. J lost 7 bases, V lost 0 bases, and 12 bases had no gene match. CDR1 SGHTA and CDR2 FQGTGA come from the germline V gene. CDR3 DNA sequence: TGTGCCAGCAGCTTAACCCCTGGCGGGGGTGTCGGTAATGAGCAGTTCTTC. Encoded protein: CASSLTPGGGVGNEQFF.

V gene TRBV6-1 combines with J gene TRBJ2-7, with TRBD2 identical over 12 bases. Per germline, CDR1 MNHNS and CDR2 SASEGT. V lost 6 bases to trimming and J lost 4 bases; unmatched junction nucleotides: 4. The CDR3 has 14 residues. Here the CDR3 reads CASRPSGGAYEQYF. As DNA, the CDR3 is TGTGCCAGCAGACCTAGCGGGGGGGCGTACGAGCAGTACTTC.

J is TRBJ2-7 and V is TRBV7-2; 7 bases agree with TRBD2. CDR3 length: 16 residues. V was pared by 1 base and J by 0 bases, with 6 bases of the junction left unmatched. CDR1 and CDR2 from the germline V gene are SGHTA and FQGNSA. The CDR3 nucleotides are TGTGCCAGCAGCTTAGTGGGTAGCGGGTACTCCTACGAGCAGTACTTC. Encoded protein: CASSLVGSGYSYEQYF.

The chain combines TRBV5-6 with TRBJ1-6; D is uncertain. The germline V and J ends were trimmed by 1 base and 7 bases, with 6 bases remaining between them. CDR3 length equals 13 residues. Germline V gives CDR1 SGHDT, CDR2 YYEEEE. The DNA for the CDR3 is TGTGCCAGCAGCTTGTACCAGAATTCACCCCTCCACTTT. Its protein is CASSLYQNSPLHF.

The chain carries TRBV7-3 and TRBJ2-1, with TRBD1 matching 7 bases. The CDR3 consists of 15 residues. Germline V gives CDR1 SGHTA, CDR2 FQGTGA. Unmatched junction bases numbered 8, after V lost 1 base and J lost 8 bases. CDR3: CASSLMGQFMDEQFF. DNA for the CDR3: TGTGCCAGCAGCTTAATGGGACAGTTTATGGATGAGCAGTTCTTC.

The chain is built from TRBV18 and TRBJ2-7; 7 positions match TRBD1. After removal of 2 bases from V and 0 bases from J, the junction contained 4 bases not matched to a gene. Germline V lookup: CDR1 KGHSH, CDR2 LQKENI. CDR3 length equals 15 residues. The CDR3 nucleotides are TGTGCCAGCTCACCAAAACAGGGGAGCTCCTACGAGCAGTACTTC. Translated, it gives CASSPKQGSSYEQYF. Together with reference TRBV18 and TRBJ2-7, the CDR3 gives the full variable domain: NAGVMQNPRHLVRRRGQEARLRCSPMKGHSHVYWYRQLPEEGLKFMVYLQKENIIDESGMPKERFSAEFPKEGPSILRIQQVVRGDSAAYFCASSPKQGSSYEQYFGPGTRLTVT.

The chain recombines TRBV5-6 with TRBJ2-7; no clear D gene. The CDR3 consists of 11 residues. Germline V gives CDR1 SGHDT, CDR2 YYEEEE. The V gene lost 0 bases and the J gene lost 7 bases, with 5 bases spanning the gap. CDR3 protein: CASSLASEQYF. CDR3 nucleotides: TGTGCCAGCAGCTTGGCCTCGGAGCAGTACTTC.

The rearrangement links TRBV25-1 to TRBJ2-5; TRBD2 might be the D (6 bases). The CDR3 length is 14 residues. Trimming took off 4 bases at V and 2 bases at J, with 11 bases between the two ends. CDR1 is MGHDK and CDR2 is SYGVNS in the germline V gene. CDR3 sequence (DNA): TGTGCCAGCAGTGGCCGGGACTTACAAGAGACCCAGTACTTC. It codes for CASSGRDLQETQYF.